These 13 T cell receptor beta chains were sequenced from one sample in a study of naive and memory T cell subsets. Study-wide results and caveats: A few larger clonotypes appeared in naive repertoires, especially CD8, possibly memory cells re-expressing CD45RA.

Their antigens remain unidentified. Both TRBC1 and TRBC2 were covered by a beta constant-region primer of two equimolar oligonucleotides. Nested alpha and beta constant-region primers with the SP2 primer drove four PCR rounds on ligated cDNA. TCRdb re-called the UMI-ligation and nested PCR reads with MiXCR, one entry per CDR3 protein. Among over 80,000 distinct CDR3 sequences listed, about 11% were seen once. The sample was naive CD4+ T cells from blood. The receptors come from a human donor in good health.

There are a few counts of this clonotype. CDR3: CASSPRTGNYGYTF. CDR3 DNA: TGTGCCAGCAGCCCCCGGACGGGAAACTATGGCTACACCTTC. The chain links TRBV6-2 or TRBV6-3 to TRBJ1-2; D remains unclear. The CDR3 has 14 residues. V was pared by 6 bases and J by 2 bases, with 13 bases between. Germline-derived CDR1 and CDR2 are MNHEY and SVGEGT.

This clonotype occurred a few times. The J gene is TRBJ2-1, the V gene TRBV14; tentatively, D is TRBD1 (6 bases). CDR1 is SGHDN and CDR2 is FVKESK in the germline V gene. Trimming shortened V by 5 bases and J by 4 bases, and 15 bases separated the two germline ends. CDR3 size: 15 residues. CDR3 nucleotide sequence: TGTGCCAGCAGCAACGGGGCAGGGGTGTACAATGAGCAGTTCTTC. It encodes CASSNGAGVYNEQFF.

This clonotype has only a few counts. The J gene is TRBJ2-7, the V gene TRBV6-5; D possibly corresponds to TRBD1 (6 bases). Germline V gene sequence: CDR1 MNHEY, CDR2 SVGAGI. The CDR3 runs to 15 residues. The V end was cut by 6 bases, the J end by 2 bases, with 17 bases between. The CDR3 reads CASRVRREGAYEQYF. The CDR3 DNA sequence: TGTGCCAGCAGGGTCCGCCGTGAGGGGGCCTACGAGCAGTACTTC.

The V and J genes are TRBV12-3 or TRBV12-4 and TRBJ2-2; possibly TRBD1 for D (5 bases). V was pared by 0 bases and J by 7 bases, with 6 bases between. The length of the CDR3 is 13 residues. CDR3 nucleotides: TGTGCCAGCAGTTTAGCGGGGCACGGGGAGCTGTTTTTT. This sequence encodes CASSLAGHGELFF.

Only a few counts were recorded for this clonotype. This chain joins TRBV28 and TRBJ2-7; 10 nucleotides align to TRBD1. Germline V gene sequence: CDR1 MDHEN, CDR2 SYDVKM. The CDR3 extends over 15 amino acids. The trim removed 7 bases at V and 4 bases at J, leaving 10 bases unmatched. The CDR3 bases are TGTGCCAGCACAGCAAGGGGACAGGGGAAATACGAGCAGTACTTC. Translation: CASTARGQGKYEQYF.

This clonotype was seen many times. The chain employs TRBV20-1 and TRBJ2-7; D uncertain. There are 14 residues in the CDR3. The V and J ends lost 0 bases and 2 bases respectively, with 11 bases between them. CDR1 is DFQATT and CDR2 is SNEGSKA in the germline V gene (reference sequence). The CDR3: CSARDSAQTYEQYF. In nucleotides, the CDR3 is TGCAGTGCTAGAGATAGTGCCCAGACCTACGAGCAGTACTTC.

This rearrangement joins TRBV7-9 to TRBJ2-1; the match to TRBD2 covers 8 bases. V was clipped by 3 bases and J by 1 base; unmatched bases: 11. The CDR3 extends over 18 amino acids. Germline V lookup: CDR1 SEHNR, CDR2 FQNEAQ (reference sequence). The CDR3, as DNA: TGTGCCAGCAGCTTTAGAGGGTCAGCGGGAGCGTCCTACAATGAGCAGTTCTTC. It is translated as CASSFRGSAGASYNEQFF.

A single count supports this clonotype. The chain carries TRBV5-1 and TRBJ1-1; 7 nucleotides align to TRBD1. CDR1 and CDR2 (germline): SGHRS, YFSETQ. V dropped 3 bases and J dropped 4; count of bases not matched to a gene: 12. The length of the CDR3 is 16 residues. In nucleotides, the CDR3 is TGCGCCAGCAGCTCCACACAGGGGAGGTCCGGCACTGAAGCTTTCTTT. This translates into CASSSTQGRSGTEAFF.

CDR3 nucleotides: TGTGCCAGCACCACTCCGGGACTAGCAGATAATGAGCAGTTCTTC. This translates into CASTTPGLADNEQFF. The rearrangement joins TRBV12-3 or TRBV12-4 to TRBJ2-1; 9 nucleotides agree with TRBD2. CDR3 length: 15 amino acids. Germline trimming cut 7 bases from V and 7 bases from J; bases unmatched to any gene: 11.

The chain is built from TRBV7-2 and TRBJ2-7, with 11 bases lining up with TRBD2. This CDR3 is built from 17 residues. Germline V gene data show CDR1 as SGHTA and CDR2 as FQGNSA. The V and J ends lost 1 base and 1 base, in that order; junction bases with no gene match: 6. The DNA of the CDR3 is TGTGCCAGCAGCTTAGTAACTAGCGGGGGCCGTTCCTACGAGCAGTACTTC. It yields the protein CASSLVTSGGRSYEQYF.

This sequence joins TRBV7-9 and TRBJ1-4; a possible D gene is TRBD1 (5 bases). CDR3 length: 14 residues. CDR1 is SEHNR, CDR2 FQNEAQ, per germline (reference sequence). V lost 2 bases, J lost 8 bases, and 12 bases lay in between. The DNA for the CDR3 is TGTGCCAGCAGCTTACAGGGCTTAACCGAAAAACTGTTTTTT. Its translation: CASSLQGLTEKLFF.

This clonotype appeared a few times. J is TRBJ1-2 and V is TRBV11-2, with 9 bases matching TRBD1. Germline assignment: CDR1 SGHAT and CDR2 FQNNGV. The J segment lost 4 bases and the V segment lost 1 base, leaving 7 bases of the junction unmatched. This CDR3 comprises 16 residues. This chain's CDR3 is CASSLAGTGNPYGYTF. The DNA of the CDR3 is TGTGCCAGCAGCTTAGCCGGGACAGGGAATCCCTATGGCTACACCTTC.

This clonotype was seen repeatedly, ten times or more. The V gene is TRBV5-1, the J gene TRBJ1-5, with 7 bases fitting TRBD1. The CDR3 has 14 amino acids. The V and J ends lost 0 bases and 3 bases, in that order; junction bases with no gene match: 0. In germline, CDR1 is SGHRS, CDR2 YFSETQ. The CDR3 sequence is CASSLEGANQPQHF. Written as DNA, the CDR3 is TGCGCCAGCAGCTTGGAGGGGGCCAATCAGCCCCAGCATTTT.